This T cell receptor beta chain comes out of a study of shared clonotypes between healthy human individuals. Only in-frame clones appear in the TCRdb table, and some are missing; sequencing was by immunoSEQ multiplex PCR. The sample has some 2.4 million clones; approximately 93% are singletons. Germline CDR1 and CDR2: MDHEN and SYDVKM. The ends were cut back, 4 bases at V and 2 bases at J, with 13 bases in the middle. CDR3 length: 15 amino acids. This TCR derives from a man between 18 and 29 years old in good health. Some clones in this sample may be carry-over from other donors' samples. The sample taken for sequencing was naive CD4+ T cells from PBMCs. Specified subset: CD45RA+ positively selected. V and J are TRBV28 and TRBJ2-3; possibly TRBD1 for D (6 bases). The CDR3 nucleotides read TGTGCCAGCAGTTCTAGACAGGTCCCCACAGATACGCAGTATTTT. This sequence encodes CASSSRQVPTDTQYF.